This T cell receptor (beta chain) was captured by sequencing in a study of blood T cell repertoires in COVID-19. This CDR3 is built from 17 residues. The germline gives CDR1 LNHDA, CDR2 SQIVND (reference sequence). Losses at the gene ends were 1 base for V and 1 base for J; bases not matched to a gene: 3. Assay used: immunoSEQ multiplex PCR; TCRdb lists only in-frame clones, some missing. The sample has around 160,000 clones; 70% to 90% are singletons. The clonotype originates from an older woman with COVID-19, enrolled during active disease. The sequencing sample was made of peripheral blood. The chain is built from TRBV19 and TRBJ2-5, with TRBD2 matching over 13 bases. In DNA form, the CDR3 reads TGTGCCAGTAGTATAGGACTAGCGGGGGGACTCCAAGAGACCCAGTACTTC. Translated: CASSIGLAGGLQETQYF.